This is a list of T cell receptor beta chains from one sample in a study of cytomegalovirus exposure and HLA in healthy donors. This table comes from immunoSEQ multiplex PCR, and its TCRdb copy is limited to in-frame clones, with some not included. The repertoire table contains around 100,000 clones. Sequenced material: PBMCs. The receptor set was obtained from a man aged 30-40 years in good health and CMV-seronegative. The CDR3 runs from the conserved cysteine through the conserved F or W. The order of the fields is D gene, V gene, clone size, J gene, CDR3 DNA, CDR3 protein. The D gene is left open where the match is weak. Clone size, where shown, is once, few, many, or a class for clones that have expanded.

D: .
V: TRBV19
size: .
J: TRBJ1-1
DNA: TGTGCCAGTAGTATAGATTCGGGGGTCTCTGAAGCTTTCTTT
CDR3: CASSIDSGVSEAFF

D: TRBD1
V: TRBV28
size: .
J: TRBJ2-7
DNA: TGTGCCAGCAGTTTAACCGGGACAGGGTTGAGGGAGCTGTACTTC
CDR3: CASSLTGTGLRELYF

D: TRBD1
V: TRBV19
size: .
J: TRBJ2-3
DNA: TGTGCCAGTAGAGACAGGGGGCGACCAGATACGCAGTATTTT
CDR3: CASRDRGRPDTQYF

D: .
V: TRBV28
size: .
J: TRBJ1-2
DNA: TGTGCCAGCAGTTTATTGGCAGGGGCGGGCTACACCTTC
CDR3: CASSLLAGAGYTF

D: .
V: TRBV19
size: .
J: TRBJ2-1
DNA: TGTGCCAGTAGTATAAACCTACCCTATGAGCAGTTCTTC
CDR3: CASSINLPYEQFF

D: TRBD1
V: TRBV7-8
size: .
J: TRBJ2-7
DNA: TGTGCCAGCAGCTTCCGACAGGGCCTATCCTACGAGCAGTACTTC
CDR3: CASSFRQGLSYEQYF

D: TRBD1
V: TRBV19
size: medium-sized
J: TRBJ1-1
DNA: TGTGCCAGTAGTATAGGTCGACAGGGCGTCACTGAAGCTTTCTTT
CDR3: CASSIGRQGVTEAFF

D: TRBD1
V: TRBV4-1
size: .
J: TRBJ2-7
DNA: TGCGCCAGCAGCCACCTGGGACAGGGGGCTGACGGCGAGCAGTACTTC
CDR3: CASSHLGQGADGEQYF

D: TRBD1
V: TRBV5-4
size: .
J: TRBJ1-2
DNA: TGTGCCAGCAGGACGGACAGGGGGGACTATGGCTACACCTTC
CDR3: CASRTDRGDYGYTF

D: TRBD2
V: TRBV6-5
size: .
J: TRBJ2-7
DNA: TGTGCCGGCAGTTATATGACTAGCGGAGCCCTTTACGAGCAGTACTTC
CDR3: CAGSYMTSGALYEQYF

D: TRBD1
V: TRBV6-6
size: .
J: TRBJ1-2
DNA: TGTGCCACCTCGACCAGGGGGACCTCTAACTATGGCTACACCTTC
CDR3: CATSTRGTSNYGYTF

D: .
V: TRBV5-4
size: .
J: TRBJ1-1
DNA: TGTGCCAGCAGCTTGTTTCCGGTGAGCACTGAAGCTTTCTTT
CDR3: CASSLFPVSTEAFF

D: .
V: TRBV29-1
size: .
J: TRBJ2-6
DNA: TGCAGCGTTGAAGTTGGGAGCTCTGGGGCCAACGTCCTGACTTTC
CDR3: CSVEVGSSGANVLTF

D: .
V: TRBV7-2
size: .
J: TRBJ2-2
DNA: TGTGCCAGCAGCTTAGCAGGGGCCGGGGAGCTGTTTTTT
CDR3: CASSLAGAGELFF

D: .
V: TRBV2
size: .
J: TRBJ2-2
DNA: TGTGCCAGCAGAGGTGGGGCCTTCGGCGGGGAGCTGTTTTTT
CDR3: CASRGGAFGGELFF

D: .
V: TRBV18
size: .
J: TRBJ2-2
DNA: TGTGCCAGCTCTCCTAGTGAGGGTGTATACACCGGGGAGCTGTTTTTT
CDR3: CASSPSEGVYTGELFF

D: .
V: TRBV6-4
size: .
J: TRBJ1-5
DNA: TGTGCCAGCGCCCGGTCGGTTAATCAGCCCCAGCATTTT
CDR3: CASARSVNQPQHF

D: TRBD1
V: TRBV5-1
size: .
J: TRBJ2-2
DNA: TGCGCCAGCAGAACTAGACAGGGGGCCTACACCGGGGAGCTGTTTTTT
CDR3: CASRTRQGAYTGELFF